Each of the 17 T cell receptor beta chains below was sequenced from the same sample in a study of cytomegalovirus exposure and HLA in healthy donors. Amplification used 60 Vbeta primers and 13 Jbeta primers. The method was immunoSEQ multiplex PCR; TCRdb's version includes in-frame clones alone and lacks a portion of them. Among some 150,000 clones listed, roughly 9% were seen once. Sequencing input: PBMCs. The receptors derive from a woman between 40 and 55 years old in good health and CMV-seropositive.

The chain couples TRBV4-1 to TRBJ2-2; 9 bases align to TRBD2. V lost 2 bases to trimming and J lost 3 bases; unmatched junction nucleotides: 7. The CDR3 is 17 amino acids. Germline assignment: CDR1 MGHRA and CDR2 YSYEKL. DNA of the CDR3: TGCGCCAGCAGCCAAATAATGACTAGCGGCTACACCGGGGAGCTGTTTTTT. It codes for CASSQIMTSGYTGELFF.

This rearrangement joins TRBV5-4 to TRBJ2-5, with D tentatively TRBD2 (6 bases). The CDR3 is made up of 15 amino acids. The germline gives CDR1 SGHNT, CDR2 YYREEE (reference sequence). Trimming left V 0 bases short and J 2 bases short, with 11 bases between. CDR3 nucleotides: TGTGCCAGCAGCTTGGGTTTAGCGGATCAAGAGACCCAGTACTTC. Protein sequence: CASSLGLADQETQYF.

The chain combines TRBV14 with TRBJ1-2; the match to TRBD1 covers 12 bases. This CDR3 region has 21 residues. Germline loops: CDR1 SGHDN, CDR2 FVKESK. Trimming cost V 4 bases and J 0 bases; bases outside gene matches: 18. The DNA for the CDR3 is TGTGCCAGCAGCCCGCTGACGACACCGGGACAGGGGGCTCCTACTAACTATGGCTACACCTTC. Protein product: CASSPLTTPGQGAPTNYGYTF.

In this sample, this clone turned up a few times. This chain connects TRBV15 to TRBJ1-6; a weak D match, TRBD1 (5 bases). The CDR3 spans 15 residues. CDR1 and CDR2 from the germline V gene are LNHNV and YYDKDF (reference sequence). Deletions cut 2 bases from V and 7 bases from J, with 12 bases between. This CDR3 reads CATSRRDLRNSPLHF. In nucleotides, the CDR3 is TGTGCCACCAGCAGACGGGACTTAAGAAATTCACCCCTCCACTTT.

This clone turned up a few times. The gene calls are TRBV10-1 and TRBJ2-5; possible D gene TRBD2, 6 bases. The V gene's germline CDR1 is WNHNN and CDR2 SYGVQD (reference sequence). The CDR3 consists of 13 residues. Trimming took off 6 bases at V and 4 bases at J, with 12 bases between the two ends. The CDR3 sequence: CASSSSEGETQYF. The DNA for the CDR3 is TGCGCCAGCAGCAGCTCGGAGGGAGAGACCCAGTACTTC.

This clone was observed a few times. The rearrangement links TRBV19 to TRBJ1-1; 10 bases align to TRBD1. After removal of 6 bases from V and 3 bases from J, the junction contained 7 bases not matched to a gene. The CDR3 extends over 15 amino acids. Germline V gene data show CDR1 as LNHDA and CDR2 as SQIVND (reference sequence). The CDR3 region is CASRGPGQGDTEAFF. CDR3 sequence (DNA): TGTGCCAGTAGGGGCCCAGGACAGGGGGACACTGAAGCTTTCTTT.

The V and J genes are TRBV7-9 and TRBJ2-1; D uncertain. CDR3 length: 12 residues. In germline, CDR1 is SEHNR, CDR2 FQNEAQ (reference sequence). V was cut by 4 bases and J by 6 bases, with 7 bases left in between. The DNA for the CDR3 is TGTGCCAGCAGCTCGGGTTTCAATGAGCAGTTCTTC. It codes for CASSSGFNEQFF.

The chain carries TRBV19 and TRBJ1-6, with D possibly being TRBD1 (6 bases). CDR1 and CDR2 (germline): LNHDA, SQIVND (reference sequence). CDR3 length equals 17 residues. V was shortened by 4 bases and J by 0 bases, with 13 bases between the two germline ends. The CDR3 reads CASSRGQTSSYNSPLHF. CDR3 DNA sequence: TGTGCCAGTAGTAGAGGACAGACAAGCTCCTATAATTCACCCCTCCACTTT. Complete variable domain (other parts from reference TRBV19 and TRBJ1-6): DGGITQSPKYLFRKEGQNVTLSCEQNLNHDAMYWYRQDPGQGLRLIYYSQIVNDFQKGDIAEGYSVSREKKESFPLTVTSAQKNPTAFYLCASSRGQTSSYNSPLHFGNGTRLTVT.

The rearrangement uses TRBV18 and TRBJ1-2; 7 bases map to TRBD1. Per the germline V gene, CDR1 is KGHSH and CDR2 is LQKENI. The CDR3 length is 14 residues. Unmatched junction bases numbered 8, after V lost 6 bases and J lost 4 bases. DNA of the CDR3: TGTGCCAGCTCTCCTCCGGGACAGCGCTATGGCTACACCTTC. It specifies CASSPPGQRYGYTF.

The gene calls are TRBV18 and TRBJ2-7; D uncertain. CDR3 size: 13 residues. V was shortened by 6 bases and J by 2 bases, with 11 bases between the two germline ends. Per germline, CDR1 KGHSH and CDR2 LQKENI. The CDR3 reads CASSAVPAYEQYF. CDR3 coding DNA: TGTGCCAGCTCCGCGGTCCCAGCCTACGAGCAGTACTTC.

This clone was seen only a few times. The chain employs TRBV19 and TRBJ1-6; 7 bases are a match to TRBD1. V lost 5 bases and J lost 7; bases outside the gene matches: 11. CDR3 length equals 16 residues. CDR1 is LNHDA, CDR2 SQIVND, per germline (reference sequence). The CDR3 reads CASSPYGTAKNSPLHF. CDR3 in DNA: TGTGCCAGTAGTCCCTATGGGACAGCTAAAAATTCACCCCTCCACTTT.

This chain links TRBV11-2 with TRBJ1-4; D remains ambiguous. This CDR3 has 15 amino acids. Trimming took 2 bases from V and 4 from J, leaving 11 bases between them. Germline V gene data show CDR1 as SGHAT and CDR2 as FQNNGV. The CDR3 reads CASSLQRGNNEKLFF. In DNA form, the CDR3 reads TGTGCCAGCAGCTTACAGCGAGGGAATAATGAAAAACTGTTTTTT.

The chain recombines TRBV6-5 with TRBJ2-2; TRBD2 matches at 10 bases. CDR3 length: 16 residues. CDR1 is MNHEY and CDR2 is SVGAGI in the germline V gene. The J segment lost 4 bases and the V segment lost 2 bases, leaving 4 bases of the junction unmatched. The CDR3 nucleotides read TGTGCCAGCAGTTACCTAGCGGGGGAATTCACCGGGGAGCTGTTTTTT. As protein: CASSYLAGEFTGELFF.

This clone was observed a handful of times. V gene TRBV5-1 combines with J gene TRBJ2-5; D is perhaps TRBD2 (5 bases). The CDR3 consists of 13 residues. Germline values: CDR1 SGHRS, CDR2 YFSETQ. Trimming took 5 bases from V and 2 from J, leaving 10 bases between them. The CDR3: CASSWRAQETQYF. CDR3 nucleotides: TGCGCCAGCAGTTGGCGGGCTCAAGAGACCCAGTACTTC.

This clone was counted a few times. J is TRBJ2-7 and V is TRBV7-9, with 12 positions matching TRBD1. The junction had 6 bases not matched to a gene; V was cut back by 5 bases and J by 7 bases. Germline V lookup: CDR1 SEHNR, CDR2 FQNEAQ (reference sequence). The CDR3 has 14 residues. CDR3: CASSTGQGAGEQYF. CDR3 bases: TGTGCCAGCAGCACGGGACAGGGGGCTGGAGAGCAGTACTTC. The variable domain in full, completed from reference TRBV7-9 and TRBJ2-7, reads DTGVSQNPRHKITKRGQNVTFRCDPISEHNRLYWYRQTLGQGPEFLTYFQNEAQLEKSRLLSDRFSAERPKGSFSTLEIQRTEQGDSAMYLCASSTGQGAGEQYFGPGTRLTVT.

This clone was seen more than once but under ten times. The V gene is TRBV5-1, the J gene TRBJ2-7; 10 nucleotides align to TRBD1. Looked up from germline, CDR1 is SGHRS and CDR2 is YFSETQ. The CDR3 is 14 amino acids. Trimming at V came to 6 bases and at J to 5 bases, leaving 8 bases not matched to a gene. CDR3: CASTDRGRGDEQYF. The CDR3 DNA sequence: TGCGCCAGCACCGACAGGGGGCGGGGAGACGAGCAGTACTTC.

This clone was counted a few times. The CDR3: CATLGGAREKLFF. CDR3 nucleotide sequence: TGTGCCACCCTTGGCGGGGCTCGGGAAAAACTGTTTTTT. The chain uses TRBV6-1 and TRBJ1-4; D may be TRBD1 (5 bases). V dropped 10 bases and J dropped 8 bases, with 17 bases sitting between them. The germline CDR1 and CDR2 sequences are MNHNS and SASEGT. The CDR3 runs to 13 residues.